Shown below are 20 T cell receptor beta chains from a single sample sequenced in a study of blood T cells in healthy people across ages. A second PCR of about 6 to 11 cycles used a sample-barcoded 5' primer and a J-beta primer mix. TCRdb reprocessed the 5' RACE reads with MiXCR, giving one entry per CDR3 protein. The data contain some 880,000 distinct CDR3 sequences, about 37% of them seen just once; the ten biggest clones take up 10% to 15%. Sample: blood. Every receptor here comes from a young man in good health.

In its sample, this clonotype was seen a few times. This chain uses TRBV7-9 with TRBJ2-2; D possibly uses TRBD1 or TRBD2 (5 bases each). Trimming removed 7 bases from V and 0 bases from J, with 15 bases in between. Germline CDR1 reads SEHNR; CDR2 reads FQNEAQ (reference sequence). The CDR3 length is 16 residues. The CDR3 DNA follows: TGTGCCAGCACGGGGCAACCTGCACCGAACACCGGGGAGCTGTTTTTT. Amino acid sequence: CASTGQPAPNTGELFF.

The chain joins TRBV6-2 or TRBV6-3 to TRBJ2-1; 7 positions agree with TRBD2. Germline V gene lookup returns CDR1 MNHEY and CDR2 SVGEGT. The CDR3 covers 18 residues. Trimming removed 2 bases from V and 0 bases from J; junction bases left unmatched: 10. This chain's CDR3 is CASSYGASGGSSYNEQFF. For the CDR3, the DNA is TGTGCCAGCAGTTACGGGGCTAGCGGTGGGAGCTCCTACAATGAGCAGTTCTTC.

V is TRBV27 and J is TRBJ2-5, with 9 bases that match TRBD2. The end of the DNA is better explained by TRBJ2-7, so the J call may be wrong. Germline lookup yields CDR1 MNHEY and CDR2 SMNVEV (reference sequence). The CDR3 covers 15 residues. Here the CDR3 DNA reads TGTGCCAGCAGTTATAGGACTAGCGCCAACTACGAGCAGTACTTC. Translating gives CASSYRTSANYEQYF.

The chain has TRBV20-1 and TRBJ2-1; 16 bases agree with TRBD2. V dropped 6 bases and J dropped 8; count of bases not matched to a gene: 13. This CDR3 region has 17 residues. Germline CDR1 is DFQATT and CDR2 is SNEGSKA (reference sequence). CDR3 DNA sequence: TGCAGTGCGCCAGCCGGGACTAGCGGGGGGGCCAGGGATGAGCAGTTCTTC. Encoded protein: CSAPAGTSGGARDEQFF.

Written as DNA, the CDR3 is TGTGCCAGCAGTTTTACCATCCCAGATACGCAGTATTTT. This encodes CASSFTIPDTQYF. V usage is TRBV7-2 and J usage is TRBJ2-3; D not certain. Germline CDR1 reads SGHTA; CDR2 reads FQGNSA. The CDR3 has 13 residues. Trimming pared 6 bases from V and 4 bases from J, leaving 11 bases between. The whole variable domain, filled in from reference TRBV7-2 and TRBJ2-3, reads GAGVSQSPSNKVTEKGKDVELRCDPISGHTALYWYRQSLGQGLEFLIYFQGNSAPDKSGLPSDRFSAERTGGSVSTLTIQRTQQEDSAVYLCASSFTIPDTQYFGPGTRLTVL.

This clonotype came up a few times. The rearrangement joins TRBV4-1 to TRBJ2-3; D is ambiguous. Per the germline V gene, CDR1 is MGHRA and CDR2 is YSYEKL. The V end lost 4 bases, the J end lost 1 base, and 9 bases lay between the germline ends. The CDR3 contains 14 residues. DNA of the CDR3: TGCGCCAGCAGCCTCCCGGACCGCACAGATACGCAGTATTTT. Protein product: CASSLPDRTDTQYF.

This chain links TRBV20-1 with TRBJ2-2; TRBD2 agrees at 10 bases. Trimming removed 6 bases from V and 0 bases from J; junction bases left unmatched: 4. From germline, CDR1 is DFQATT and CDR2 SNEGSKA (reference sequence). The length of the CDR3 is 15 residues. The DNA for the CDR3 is TGCAGTGCGAGTAGCGGGGGGACGAACACCGGGGAGCTGTTTTTT. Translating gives CSASSGGTNTGELFF.

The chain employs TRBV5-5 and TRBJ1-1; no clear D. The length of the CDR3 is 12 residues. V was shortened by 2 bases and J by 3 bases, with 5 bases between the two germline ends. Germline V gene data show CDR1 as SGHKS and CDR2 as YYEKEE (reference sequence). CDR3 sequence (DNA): TGTGCCAGCAGCTTTCATGACACTGAAGCTTTCTTT. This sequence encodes CASSFHDTEAFF.

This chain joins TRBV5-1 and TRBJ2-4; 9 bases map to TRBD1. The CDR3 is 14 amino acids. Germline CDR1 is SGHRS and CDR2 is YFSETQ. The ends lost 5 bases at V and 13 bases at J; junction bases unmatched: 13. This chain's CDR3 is CASRDTDRGREQYF. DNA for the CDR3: TGCGCCAGCAGAGATACGGACAGGGGCAGGGAGCAGTACTTC.

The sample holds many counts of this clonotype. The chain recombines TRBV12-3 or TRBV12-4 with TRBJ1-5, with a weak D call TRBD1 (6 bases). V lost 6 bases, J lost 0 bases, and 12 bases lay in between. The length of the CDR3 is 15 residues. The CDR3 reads CASRNTGHSNQPQHF. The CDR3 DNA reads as TGTGCCAGCAGGAACACAGGGCATAGCAATCAGCCCCAGCATTTT.

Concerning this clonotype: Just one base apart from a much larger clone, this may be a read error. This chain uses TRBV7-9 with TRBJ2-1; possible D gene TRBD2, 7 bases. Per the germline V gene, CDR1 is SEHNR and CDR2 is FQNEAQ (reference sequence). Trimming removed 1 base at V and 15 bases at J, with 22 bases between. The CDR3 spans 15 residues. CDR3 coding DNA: TGTGCCAGCAGCTTAGGGGTCGGGGGGCCACAATCCTGGTTCTTC. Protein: CASSLGVGGPQSWFF.

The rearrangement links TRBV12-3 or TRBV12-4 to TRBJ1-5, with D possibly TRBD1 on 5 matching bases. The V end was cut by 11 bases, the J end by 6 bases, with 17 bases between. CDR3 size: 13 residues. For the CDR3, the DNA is TGTGCCTCCTCTCCGGGGGACCGTCAGCCCCAGCATTTT. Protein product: CASSPGDRQPQHF.

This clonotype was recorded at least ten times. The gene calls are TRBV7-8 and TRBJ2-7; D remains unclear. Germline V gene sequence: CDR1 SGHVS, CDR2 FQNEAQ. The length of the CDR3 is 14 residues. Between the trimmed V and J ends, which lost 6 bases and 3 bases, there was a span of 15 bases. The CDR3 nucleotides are TGTGCCAGCAGTTTCGACACTGGTAACTACGAGCAGTACTTC. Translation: CASSFDTGNYEQYF.

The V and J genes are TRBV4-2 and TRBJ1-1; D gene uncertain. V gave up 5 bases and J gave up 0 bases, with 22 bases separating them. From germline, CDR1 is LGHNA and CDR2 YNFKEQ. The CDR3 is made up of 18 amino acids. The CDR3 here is CASSKKKGPIELNTEAFF. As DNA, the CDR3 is TGTGCCAGCAGCAAAAAAAAGGGTCCCATCGAATTGAACACTGAAGCTTTCTTT.

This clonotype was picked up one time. For the CDR3, the DNA is TGTGCCAGCAGTCCCCGGTGGGGCAGGACCACGGATACGCAGTATTTT. Translating gives CASSPRWGRTTDTQYF. This chain joins TRBV27 and TRBJ2-3, with D possibly TRBD1 on 5 matching bases. CDR3 length equals 16 residues. The germline V gene encodes CDR1 MNHEY and CDR2 SMNVEV (reference sequence). V lost 5 bases and J lost 6, with 21 bases in between.

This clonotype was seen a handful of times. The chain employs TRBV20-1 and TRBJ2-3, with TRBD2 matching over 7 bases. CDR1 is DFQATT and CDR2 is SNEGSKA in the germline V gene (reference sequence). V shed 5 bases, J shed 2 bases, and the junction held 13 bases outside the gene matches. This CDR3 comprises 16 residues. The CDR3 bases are TGCAGTGCTCCTTCTAGGTCGGGGGGTGCCACAGATACGCAGTATTTT. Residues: CSAPSRSGGATDTQYF.

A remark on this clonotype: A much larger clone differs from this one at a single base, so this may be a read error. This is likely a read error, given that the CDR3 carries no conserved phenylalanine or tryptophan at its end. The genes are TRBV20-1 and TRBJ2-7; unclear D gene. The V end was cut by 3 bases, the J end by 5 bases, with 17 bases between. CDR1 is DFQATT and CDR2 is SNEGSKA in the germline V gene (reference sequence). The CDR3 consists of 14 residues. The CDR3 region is CSARPVSNPHEQYL. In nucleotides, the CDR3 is TGCAGTGCTAGGCCGGTGTCAAACCCCCACGAGCAGTACCTC.

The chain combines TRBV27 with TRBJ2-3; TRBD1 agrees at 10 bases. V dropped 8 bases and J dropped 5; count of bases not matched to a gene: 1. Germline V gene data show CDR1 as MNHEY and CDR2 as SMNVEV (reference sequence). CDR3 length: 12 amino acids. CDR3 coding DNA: TGTGCCAGCGGACAGGGGGTAGATACGCAGTATTTT. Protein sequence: CASGQGVDTQYF.

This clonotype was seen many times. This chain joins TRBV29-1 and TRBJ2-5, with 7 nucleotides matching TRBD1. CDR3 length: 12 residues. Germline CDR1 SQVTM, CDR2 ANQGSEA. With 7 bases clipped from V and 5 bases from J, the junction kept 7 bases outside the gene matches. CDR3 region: CSAETGTETQYF. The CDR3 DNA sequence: TGCAGCGCAGAGACAGGGACGGAGACCCAGTACTTC.

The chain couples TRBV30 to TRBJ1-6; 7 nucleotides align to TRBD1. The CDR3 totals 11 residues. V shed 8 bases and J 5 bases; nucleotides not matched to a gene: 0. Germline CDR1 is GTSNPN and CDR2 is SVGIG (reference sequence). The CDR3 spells CAGTDNSPLHF. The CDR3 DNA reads TGTGCCGGGACAGATAATTCACCCCTCCACTTT.